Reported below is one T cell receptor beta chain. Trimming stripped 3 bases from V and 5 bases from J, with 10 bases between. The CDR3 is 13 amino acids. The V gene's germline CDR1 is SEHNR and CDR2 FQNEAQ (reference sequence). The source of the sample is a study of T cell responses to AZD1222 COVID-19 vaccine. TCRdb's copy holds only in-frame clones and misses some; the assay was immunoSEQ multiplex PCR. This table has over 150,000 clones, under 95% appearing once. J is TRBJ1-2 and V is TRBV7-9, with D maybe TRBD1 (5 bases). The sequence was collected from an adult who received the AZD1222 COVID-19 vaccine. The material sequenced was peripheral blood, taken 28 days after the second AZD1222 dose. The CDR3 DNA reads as TGTGCCAGCAGCTTCGCAGGGAGTTATGGCTACACCTTC. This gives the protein CASSFAGSYGYTF.